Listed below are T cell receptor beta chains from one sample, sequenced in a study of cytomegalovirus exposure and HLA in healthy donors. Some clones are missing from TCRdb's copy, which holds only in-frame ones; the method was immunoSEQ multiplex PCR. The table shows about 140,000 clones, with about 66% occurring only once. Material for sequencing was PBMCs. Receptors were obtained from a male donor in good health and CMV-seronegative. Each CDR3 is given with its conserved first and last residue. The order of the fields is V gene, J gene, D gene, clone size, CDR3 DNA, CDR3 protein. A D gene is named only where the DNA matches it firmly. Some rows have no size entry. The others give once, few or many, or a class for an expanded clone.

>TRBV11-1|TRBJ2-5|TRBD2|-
TGTGCCAGCAGCTACGACTTAGCGGGGGGTGGAGAGACCCAGTACTTC
CASSYDLAGGGETQYF
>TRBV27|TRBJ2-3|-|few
TGTGCCAGCAGTTTGACCGGCGGGGGCAACACAGATACGCAGTATTTT
CASSLTGGGNTDTQYF
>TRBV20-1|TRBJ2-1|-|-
TGCAGTGCTCCGGGGAACGTTGAGCAGTTCTTC
CSAPGNVEQFF
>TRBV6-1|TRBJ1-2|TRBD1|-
TGTGCCAGCAGTTATCCGACAGGGGGCTACACCTTC
CASSYPTGGYTF
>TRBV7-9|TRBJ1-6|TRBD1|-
TGTGCCAGCAACGATGGACAGGGGCTTTTGGGGAATTCACCCCTCCACTTT
CASNDGQGLLGNSPLHF
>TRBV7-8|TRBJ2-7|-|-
TGTGCCAGCAGCTTGGGGCCGCACTCCTACGAGCAGTACTTC
CASSLGPHSYEQYF
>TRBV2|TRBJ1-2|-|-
TGTGCCAGCAGTGATTTGCAGGGGCTAACTTCTAACTATGGCTACACCTTC
CASSDLQGLTSNYGYTF
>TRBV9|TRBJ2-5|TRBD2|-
TGTGCCAGCAGCGTAGCAGGTAGCGGGGGGGCCAGAGAGACCCAGTACTTC
CASSVAGSGGARETQYF
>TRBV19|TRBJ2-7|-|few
TGTGCCAGTAATTCGTACGGCGGGGCCGCCTACGAGCAGTACTTC
CASNSYGGAAYEQYF
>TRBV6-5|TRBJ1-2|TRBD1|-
TGTGCCAGCAGCCGCCTACAGGGGGCGGGTGGCTACCCCTTC
CASSRLQGAGGYPF
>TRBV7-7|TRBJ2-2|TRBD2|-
TGTGCCAGCAGTGGAGCGGGGGCCGGGGAGCTGTTTTTT
CASSGAGAGELFF
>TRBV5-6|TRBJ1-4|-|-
TGTGCCAGCAGAGACTACAGGGCGACTAATGAAGAACTGTTTTTT
CASRDYRATNEELFF
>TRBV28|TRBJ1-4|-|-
TGTGCCAGCAGCCCGGGGGGAAGTAATGAAAAACTGTTTTTT
CASSPGGSNEKLFF
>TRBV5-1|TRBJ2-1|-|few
TGCGCCAGCAGCTTGGCTTGGGGCAGTGCCTACAATGAGCAGTTCTTC
CASSLAWGSAYNEQFF
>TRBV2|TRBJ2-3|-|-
TGTGCCAGCAAGGACAGTTACACAGATACGCAGTATTTT
CASKDSYTDTQYF
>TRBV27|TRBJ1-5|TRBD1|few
TGTGCCAGCAGTGGCGGACAGGGTTACAATCAGCCCCAGCATTTT
CASSGGQGYNQPQHF
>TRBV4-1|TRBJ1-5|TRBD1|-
TGCGCCAGCAGCCAAGTCGTGAGCTCGACAGGGATTAACAATCAGCCCCAGCATTTT
CASSQVVSSTGINNQPQHF
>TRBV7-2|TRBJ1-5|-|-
TGTGCCAGCAGCGAAAACAGGAATCAGCCCCAGCATTTT
CASSENRNQPQHF
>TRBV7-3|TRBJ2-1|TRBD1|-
TGTGCCAGCAGCCGGGACAGGGAATACAATGAGCAGTTCTTC
CASSRDREYNEQFF
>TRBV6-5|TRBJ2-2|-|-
TGTGCCAGCAGGATTCTAGGGGCCACCGGGGAGCTGTTTTTT
CASRILGATGELFF
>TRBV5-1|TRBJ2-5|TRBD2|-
TGCGCCAGCAGCTCCCCGGGTAGCGGGGGGGTCCAAGAGACCCAGTACTTC
CASSSPGSGGVQETQYF
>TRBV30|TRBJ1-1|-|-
TGTGCCTGGAGTGTCCCCAGACACATGAACACTGAAGCTTTCTTT
CAWSVPRHMNTEAFF
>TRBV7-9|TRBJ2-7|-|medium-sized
TGTGCCAGCAGGGAGGGGCTAGCCTACGAGCAGTACTTC
CASREGLAYEQYF
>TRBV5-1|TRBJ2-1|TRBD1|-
TGCGCCAGCAAGTTAACAGGGGGTGATTACAATGAGCAGTTCTTC
CASKLTGGDYNEQFF
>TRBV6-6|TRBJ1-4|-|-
TGTGCCAGCAGCCCGACTGGAGGGCTAGCAATCGGTGGACTGTTTTTT
CASSPTGGLAIGGLFF
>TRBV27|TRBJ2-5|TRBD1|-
TGTGCCAGCGGTCCGGGACAGGGCCAAGAGACCCAGTACTTC
CASGPGQGQETQYF
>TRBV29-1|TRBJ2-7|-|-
TGCAGCGTTGGATGGTCCTACGAGCAGTACTTC
CSVGWSYEQYF
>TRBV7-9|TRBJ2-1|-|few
TGTGCCAGCAGCTTACCCTCTGAGCAGTTCTTC
CASSLPSEQFF
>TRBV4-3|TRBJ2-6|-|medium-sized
TGCGCCAGCAGCCAAGTGTCGGAGTCCTCTGGGGCCAACGTCCTGACTTTC
CASSQVSESSGANVLTF
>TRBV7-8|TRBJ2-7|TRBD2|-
TGTGCCAGCAGCTTAGGGCTAGCGGGGGGATTATACGAGCAGTACTTC
CASSLGLAGGLYEQYF
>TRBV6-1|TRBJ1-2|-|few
TGTGCCAGCAGTGAATCGGGGGGTGGCTACACCTTC
CASSESGGGYTF
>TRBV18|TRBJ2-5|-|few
TGTGCCAGCTCACCACCGACGGGGGGCCGGCGAATATCCCAGTACTTC
CASSPPTGGRRISQYF
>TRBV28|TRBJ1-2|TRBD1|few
TGTGCCAGCAGGCCGGGACAGGGGGCGGTCTATGGCTACACCTTC
CASRPGQGAVYGYTF
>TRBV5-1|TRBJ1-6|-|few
TGCGCCAGCAGCCCAACTTTGGGGCGGCTGAGCTCCTATAATTCACCCCTCCACTTT
CASSPTLGRLSSYNSPLHF
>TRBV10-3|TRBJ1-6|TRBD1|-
TGTGCCATCAGTGAGCGGGACAGAGATGGTTCACCCCTCCACTTT
CAISERDRDGSPLHF
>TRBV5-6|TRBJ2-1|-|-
TGTGCCAGCAGCTTTATTAACAATGAGCAGTTCTTC
CASSFINNEQFF
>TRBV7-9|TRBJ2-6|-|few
TGTGCCAGCAGCCTCACGGGACTTAGCTCTGGGGCCAACGTCCTGACTTTC
CASSLTGLSSGANVLTF
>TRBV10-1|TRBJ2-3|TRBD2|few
TGCGCCAGCAGTGATTTGTCTAGCGGGGGTCTAACAGATACGCAGTATTTT
CASSDLSSGGLTDTQYF
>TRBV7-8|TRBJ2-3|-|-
TGTGCCAGCAGCCCCGTTTCGGGTAGCACAGATACGCAGTATTTT
CASSPVSGSTDTQYF
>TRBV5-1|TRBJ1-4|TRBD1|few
TGCGCCAGCAGCCTATCCCGGGACAGGGTTTATGAAAAACTGTTTTTT
CASSLSRDRVYEKLFF
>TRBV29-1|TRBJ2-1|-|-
TGCAGCGTTGAAGGGGGGTGGGGAGGCAATGAGCAGTTCTTC
CSVEGGWGGNEQFF
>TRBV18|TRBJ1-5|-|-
TGTGCCAGCTCACCCCGCCCTGGGGGGGGGTTAGACAATCAGCCCCAGCATTTT
CASSPRPGGGLDNQPQHF
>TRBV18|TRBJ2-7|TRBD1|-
TGTGCCAGCTCACCACAAACCGGGACAGGGGAGGGCGAGCAGTACTTC
CASSPQTGTGEGEQYF
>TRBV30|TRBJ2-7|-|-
TGTGCCTGGAGTCGGCAGGCCTCCTACGAGCAGTACTTC
CAWSRQASYEQYF
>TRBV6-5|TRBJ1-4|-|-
TGTGCCAGCAGTTACTCTGCGGGGACTAATGAAAAACTGTTTTTT
CASSYSAGTNEKLFF
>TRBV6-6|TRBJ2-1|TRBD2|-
TGTGCCAGCAGTTACTTCGGGGCGGGGGGCGGCAATGAGCAGTTCTTC
CASSYFGAGGGNEQFF
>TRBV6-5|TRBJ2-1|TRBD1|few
TGTGCCAGCTCACGAGGGACAGAATCCTACAATGAGCAGTTCTTC
CASSRGTESYNEQFF
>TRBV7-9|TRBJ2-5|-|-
TGTGCCAGCAGCTTAGTAGCTAGGGAGACCCAGTACTTC
CASSLVARETQYF
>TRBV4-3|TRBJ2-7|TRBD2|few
TGCGCCAGCAGCCAAGGGACTAGCGGGGACTCGACCTACGAGCAGTACTTC
CASSQGTSGDSTYEQYF
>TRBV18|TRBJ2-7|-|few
TGTGCCAGCTCACTCGACAGCACCGGCTACGAGCAGTACTTC
CASSLDSTGYEQYF
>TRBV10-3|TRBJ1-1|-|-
TGTGCCATCAGTGATAAAGGGGCCAACACTGAAGCTTTCTTT
CAISDKGANTEAFF
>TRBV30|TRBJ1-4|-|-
TGTGCCTGGAGTGTACGGGAGGGTGAAAAACTGTTTTTT
CAWSVREGEKLFF
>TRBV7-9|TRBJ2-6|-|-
TGTGCCAGCAGTTACTCTGGGGCCAACGTCCTGACTTTC
CASSYSGANVLTF
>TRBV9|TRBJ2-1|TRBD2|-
TGTGCCAGCAGCGCAGCAGGCACTAGCGGGACATACAATGAGCAGTTCTTC
CASSAAGTSGTYNEQFF
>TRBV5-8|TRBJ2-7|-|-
TGTGCCAGCAGCTTGGGGGCAGGCTGGTACGGCGAGCAGTACTTC
CASSLGAGWYGEQYF
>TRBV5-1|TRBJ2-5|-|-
TGCGCCAGCAGCTCGACAGGAGGAACGCAAGAGACCCAGTACTTC
CASSSTGGTQETQYF
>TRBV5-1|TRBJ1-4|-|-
TGCGCCAGCAGCCAGGGTCCCGCTCTGCTTAATGAAAAACTGTTTTTT
CASSQGPALLNEKLFF